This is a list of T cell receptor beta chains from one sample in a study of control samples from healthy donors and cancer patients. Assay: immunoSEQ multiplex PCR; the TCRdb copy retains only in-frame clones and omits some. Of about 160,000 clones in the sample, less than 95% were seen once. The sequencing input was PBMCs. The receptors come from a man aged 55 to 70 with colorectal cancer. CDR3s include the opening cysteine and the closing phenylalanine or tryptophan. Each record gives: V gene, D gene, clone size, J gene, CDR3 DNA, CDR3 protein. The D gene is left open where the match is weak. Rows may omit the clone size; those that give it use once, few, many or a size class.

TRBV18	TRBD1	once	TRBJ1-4	TGTGCCAGCTCAGAGGGGGCGACTAATGAAAAACTGTTTTTT	CASSEGATNEKLFF
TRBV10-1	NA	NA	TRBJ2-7	TGCGCCAGCAGTGACTACCCGGTCCACGAGCAGTACTTC	CASSDYPVHEQYF
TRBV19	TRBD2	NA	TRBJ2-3	TGTGCCAGCCGAGTAGCGGGGTTTGGGACAGATACGCAGTATTTT	CASRVAGFGTDTQYF
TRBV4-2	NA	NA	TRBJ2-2	TGTGCCAGCAGCCAAAGGACAGGCGGGGGCGAGCTCGTCACCGGGGAGCTGTTTTTT	CASSQRTGGGELVTGELFF
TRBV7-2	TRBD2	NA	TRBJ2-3	TGTGCCAGCAGCTTAGGACTAGCGGGAAGCACAGATACGCAGTATTTT	CASSLGLAGSTDTQYF
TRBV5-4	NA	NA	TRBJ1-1	TGTGCCAGCAGCTTGGTCGGGACATCACGCACTGAAGCTTTCTTT	CASSLVGTSRTEAFF
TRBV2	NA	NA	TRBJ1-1	TGTGCCAGCAGTGAAGCGCTTCCGACCGCCGGGACTGAAGCTTTCTTT	CASSEALPTAGTEAFF
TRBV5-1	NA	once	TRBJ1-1	TGCGCCAGCAGCCCGGACCTCTTAGGTACTGAAGCTTTCTTT	CASSPDLLGTEAFF
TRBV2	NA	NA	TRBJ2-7	TGTGCCAGCAAAATCCGGGGCGCAGGGGACGAGCAGTACTTC	CASKIRGAGDEQYF
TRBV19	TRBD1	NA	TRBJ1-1	TGTGCCAGTAGTATTCAGGGGGCGAACACTGAAGCTTTCTTT	CASSIQGANTEAFF
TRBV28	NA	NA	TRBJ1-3	TGTGCCAGCAGCCGTGGGAGGGTGATCAACACCATATATTTT	CASSRGRVINTIYF
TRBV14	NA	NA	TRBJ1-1	TGTGCCAGCAGCCAAGATGGGGGACTGTGGGGCCCGAACACTGAAGCTTTCTTT	CASSQDGGLWGPNTEAFF
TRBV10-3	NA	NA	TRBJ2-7	TGTGCCATCAACCATCGGGACACTTACGAGCAGTACTTC	CAINHRDTYEQYF
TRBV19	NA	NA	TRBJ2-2	TGTGCCAGTAGTATAGGAGGTTATAACACCGGGGAGCTGTTTTTT	CASSIGGYNTGELFF
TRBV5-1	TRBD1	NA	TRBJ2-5	TGCGCCAGCAGCTCTCTAGGGGGACAGGGGAAGGAGACCCAGTACTTC	CASSSLGGQGKETQYF
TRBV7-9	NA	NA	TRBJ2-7	TGTGCCAGCAGCCGCACATCTTCCTACGAGCAGTACTTC	CASSRTSSYEQYF
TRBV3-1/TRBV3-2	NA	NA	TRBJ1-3	TGTGCCAGCAGCCAAATAATCACGGCGGGAAACACCATATATTTT	CASSQIITAGNTIYF
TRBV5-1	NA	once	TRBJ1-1	TGCGCCAGCGGGAGAGGAACAGGGAAGAACACTGAAGCTTTCTTT	CASGRGTGKNTEAFF
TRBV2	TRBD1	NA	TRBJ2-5	TGTGCCAGCAGTCCGACAGGGGGCTTCCAAGAGACCCAGTACTTC	CASSPTGGFQETQYF
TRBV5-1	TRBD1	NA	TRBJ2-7	TGCGCCAGCAGCCCCGGACAGGGGGTCGGCGAGCAGTACTTC	CASSPGQGVGEQYF
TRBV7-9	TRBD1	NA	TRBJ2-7	TGTGCCAGCAGCTTACCCGGGGACAGCTACGAGCAGTACTTC	CASSLPGDSYEQYF
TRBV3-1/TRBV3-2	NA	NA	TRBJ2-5	TGTGCCAGCAGCCAAGCTGGGGTCCCGGAGACCCAGTACTTC	CASSQAGVPETQYF
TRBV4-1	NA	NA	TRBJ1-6	TGCGCCAGCAGCCAAGTTGGGACACAAATGAGCTCCTATAATTCACCCCTCCACTTT	CASSQVGTQMSSYNSPLHF
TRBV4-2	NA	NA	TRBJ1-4	TGTGCCAGCAGCCAAGATACGGGAATAAGGAGGAATGAAAAACTGTTTTTT	CASSQDTGIRRNEKLFF
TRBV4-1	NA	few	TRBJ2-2	TGCGCCAGCAGCCCTCGGACGGCGAACACCGGGGAGCTGTTTTTT	CASSPRTANTGELFF
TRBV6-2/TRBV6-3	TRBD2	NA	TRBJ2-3	TGTGCCAGCAGTTCGACCGGGACTACACCTACTACGCAGTATTTT	CASSSTGTTPTTQYF
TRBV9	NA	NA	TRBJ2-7	TGTGCCAGCAGCGTAGCTGGGGGGAGCTCCTACGAGCAGTACTTC	CASSVAGGSSYEQYF
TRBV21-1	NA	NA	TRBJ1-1	TGTGCCAGCATTACAGGGAGGCACACTGAAGCTTTCTTT	CASITGRHTEAFF
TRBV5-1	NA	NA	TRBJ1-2	TGCGCCAGCAGCTTGAGCCCGCCGGGAGACTATGGCTACACCTTC	CASSLSPPGDYGYTF
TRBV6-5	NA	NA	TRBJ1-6	TGTGCCAGCAGTTACTCGATGGGGGCGGGATCACCCCTCCACTTT	CASSYSMGAGSPLHF
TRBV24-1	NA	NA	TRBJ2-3	TGTGCCACATCCGACCGGGGGTCTTCGCAGTATTTT	CATSDRGSSQYF
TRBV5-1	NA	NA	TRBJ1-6	TGCGCCAGCAGCTTGGATGAACAAAGCTCCTATAATTCACCCCTCCACTTT	CASSLDEQSSYNSPLHF
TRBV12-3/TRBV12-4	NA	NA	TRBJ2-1	TGTGCCAGCAGTTTGACAGGATTAGGTGAGCAGTTCTTC	CASSLTGLGEQFF
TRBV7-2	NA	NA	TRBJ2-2	TGTGCCAGCAGCTTAGCGGGACTTCTAAACACCGGGGAGCTGTTTTTT	CASSLAGLLNTGELFF
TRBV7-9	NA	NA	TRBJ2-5	TGTGCCAGCAGCAACCGGCCCCTCCAAGAGACCCAGTACTTC	CASSNRPLQETQYF
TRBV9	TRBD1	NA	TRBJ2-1	TGTGCCAGCAGCGTAGGGGGACAGGGGGCCTACAATGAGCAGTTCTTC	CASSVGGQGAYNEQFF